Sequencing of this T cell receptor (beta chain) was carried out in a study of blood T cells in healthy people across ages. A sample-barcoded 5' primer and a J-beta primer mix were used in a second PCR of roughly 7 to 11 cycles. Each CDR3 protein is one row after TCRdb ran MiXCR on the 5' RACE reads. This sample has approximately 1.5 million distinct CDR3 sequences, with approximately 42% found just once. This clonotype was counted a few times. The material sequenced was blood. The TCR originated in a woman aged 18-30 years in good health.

The CDR3 DNA sequence: TGTGCCAGCAGTAACAGGGGCTGGGCAGATACGCAGTATTTT. Translating gives CASSNRGWADTQYF. The V gene is TRBV2, the J gene TRBJ2-3; 7 bases agree with TRBD1. From germline, CDR1 is SNHLY and CDR2 FYNNEI. V lost 5 bases, J lost 4 bases, and 6 bases stayed unmatched. This CDR3 spans 14 amino acids.